This T cell receptor beta chain was observed in a study of human T cells and chemical hapten exposure (dated by TCRdb to the early 2020s). Study-wide context: For sensitization, 2% DPC in acetone was applied to an approximately 2 cm by approximately 2 cm area of upper inner arm skin. Blood for TCR sequencing was provided by twenty-nine alopecia patients at one to four time points (pre-sensitization, 2, 6 and 24 weeks). Libraries were pooled for sequencing, and variation in per-sample TCR yields was attributed mainly to small differences in library volumes within the pool. Each blood RNA sample was used to sequence both TCR alpha and TCR beta chains. Most of the patients in the cohort were female, and the cohort covered alopecia areata with under or over 50% scalp involvement, alopecia totalis and alopecia universalis. Patients additionally received weekly therapeutic DPC doses to the scalp throughout the approximately 24-week study period. In alopecia patients, the study followed how the peripheral blood TCR repertoire changed in vivo over primary and secondary sensitization to diphenylcyclopropenone (DPC), a hapten. Patch testing on the upper back used Finn chambers containing 0.01% DPC, with scoring done after 6 days according to International Contact Dermatitis Research Group standards. Blood was sampled from patients pre-sensitization (week 0) and at 2, 6 and about 24 weeks after DPC sensitization.

Results the study describes overall, beyond this receptor: After repeated subsampling, the strength of the expansion versus patch-test correlation and the threshold at which it became significant changed. Compared with pre-sensitization or healthy control sets, expanded TCRs formed significantly more large CDR3 similarity clusters, which is consistent with antigen-driven responses. A positive correlation was found between the number of PT1 expanded TCRs and patch test score, with significance reached at thresholds 8, 16 and 32 but not 4. No change with DPC sensitization was found in the number of TCRs above 1 in 1000 frequency, and no evidence of global repertoire structure alterations was found. Because every patient had alopecia, a presumed autoimmune disease, the patients' immune response might differ from that of healthy individuals.

A few counts support this clonotype. This clone's antigen is unknown. No base quality values were provided; no much bigger clone lies one nucleotide off. Counted from cysteine to phenylalanine, this CDR3 has 15 amino acids. Only CDR3 DNA is held: 45 bases, read in frame from base 1. V is trimmed back by 5 bases and J by 0 bases, and the junction contains 4 bases that no gene match accounts for. Taken with the paper, the label for time point translates to: pre-sensitization, week 0. Read against the paper, the sample's treatment or condition label means: therapeutic diphenylcyclopropenone sensitization with weekly scalp DPC. Total RNA was extracted from unfractionated whole blood collected in Tempus Blood RNA tubes. Blood at each patch-test visit was drawn before the patch test was applied. Eligible patients were aged 18 to 70, diagnosed with alopecia, deemed suitable for DPC therapy, and excluded if pregnant.

The library was generated by RACE. The listed sequencing device is NextSeq 500. Library preparation attached unique molecular identifiers to individual cDNA molecules for quantitative, reproducible TCR counting. In the paper's pipeline: Samples had a median of about 90,000 TCRs, with a range from roughly 23,224 to 750,000. V, J and CDR3 annotation of the TCR reads was carried out using the Decombinator software suite. For the PS versus PT1 abundance plots, all samples were subsampled to the same number of TCRs (28,000). Expanded TCRs were defined as absent before sensitization and observed at least eight times at the 2-week time point. TCRdb trimmed the raw reads at Q25, called clones with MiXCR and kept productive beta chains. Entries that share a CDR3 protein sequence are merged under the most common genes and DNA. These V and J calls rely on TCRdb rather than the paper's analysis. This sample lists over 50,000 distinct CDR3 sequences; around a tenth were detected once. Approximately 9.7% of the sample rests with the top ten.

The chain employs TRBV12-3 or TRBV12-4 and TRBJ2-3; 8 central nucleotides agree with TRBD1. Sequences were derived from whole blood, sampled in connection with sensitization to the hapten diphenylcyclopropenone (DPC). The clonotype originates from a woman in her thirties with alopecia areata. Some clones in this sample may be carry-over from other donors' samples. The CDR3 in this case is CASSARTGSTDTQYF. The sequence in DNA is TGTGCCAGCAGTGCCCGGACAGGGAGCACAGATACGCAGTATTTT.